This is a list of T cell receptor beta chains from one sample in a study of T cells in Graves' hyperthyroidism and ophthalmopathy. Using its own MiXCR run on the multiplex PCR reads, TCRdb lists one record per CDR3 protein. Of a few hundred thousand distinct CDR3 sequences listed, roughly 50% are singletons. Specimen: peripheral blood or thyroid tissue (not recorded which). All receptors derive from a young woman with Graves' hyperthyroidism. The CDR3 runs from the conserved cysteine through the conserved F or W. The listing skips clone size in some rows; elsewhere it reads once, few, many or a size class.

V gene	J gene	clone size	CDR3 protein
TRBV6-4	TRBJ1-1	.	CASSMPGNTEAFF
TRBV29-1	TRBJ1-2	many	CSAAPGQGYGYTF
TRBV29-1	TRBJ2-7	many	CSVVGQGAYEQYF
TRBV2	TRBJ1-5	.	CASSGGQPQHF
TRBV12-3/TRBV12-4	TRBJ1-1	many	CASSFTAKNTEAFF
TRBV29-1	TRBJ1-2	.	CSLDEGDGYTF
TRBV12-3/TRBV12-4	TRBJ1-3	few	CASRRSGNTIYF
TRBV7-9	TRBJ1-1	.	CASTGTAAFF
TRBV7-2	TRBJ2-5	.	CASSLGTGGGTQYF
TRBV7-9	TRBJ2-7	.	CASRDYEYEQYF
TRBV2	TRBJ2-5	.	CASRPGLAEKKRETQYF
TRBV7-8	TRBJ2-7	.	CASSPGHHTYEQYF
TRBV2	TRBJ2-7	.	CAISVASGIAEQYF
TRBV20-1	TRBJ1-2	many	CSAGTIIYGYTF
TRBV29-1	TRBJ1-2	many	CSVEGQEIYGYTF
TRBV24-1	TRBJ1-5	.	CASRSGDTFYSNQPQHF
TRBV5-1	TRBJ2-5	few	CASSLNRAQETQYF
TRBV20-1	TRBJ1-5	.	CSANRVGGNQPQHF
TRBV20-1	TRBJ1-2	.	CSAPGQGHGYTF
TRBV7-3	TRBJ1-5	.	CASTQTPRTGRNQPQHF
TRBV15	TRBJ1-2	.	CATSREVGARGYTF
TRBV19	TRBJ1-5	.	CASNERVRSNQPQHF
TRBV20-1	TRBJ1-1	few	CSARVGHSNTEAFF
TRBV14	TRBJ2-5	.	CASSQDSSGTQYF
TRBV7-9	TRBJ2-1	.	CASMGQGGWFF
TRBV7-2	TRBJ1-4	many	CASSFTGPGNEKLFF
TRBV6-5	TRBJ1-2	.	CASSYSRGQDYGYTF
TRBV5-1	TRBJ2-5	few	CASTTGQETQYF
TRBV7-8	TRBJ1-2	many	CASSLAPDDYGYTF
TRBV20-1	TRBJ2-6	.	CSASETGGTGANVLTF
TRBV5-1	TRBJ2-7	.	CASSRSGKEQYF
TRBV10-3	TRBJ1-1	.	CAIKDRGQFTEAFF
TRBV20-1	TRBJ2-5	few	CSAREWVQETQYF
TRBV9	TRBJ1-4	once	CASSPGGGTEKLFF
TRBV24-1	TRBJ2-5	.	CATSDLDPAGLAEETQYF
TRBV7-2	TRBJ1-3	.	CASSHRAPGNTIYF
TRBV20-1	TRBJ2-7	many	CSVQYTHEQYF
TRBV2	TRBJ1-2	many	CASSWTASYGYTF
TRBV19	TRBJ2-5	.	CASSMHEGGETQYF
TRBV25-1	TRBJ2-5	.	CASSGTGLGTQYF